Listed below are T cell receptor beta chains from one sample, sequenced in a study of shared clonotypes between healthy human individuals. The table came from immunoSEQ multiplex PCR; TCRdb's copy has only in-frame clones and leaves some out. The sample holds around 430,000 clones, about four fifths seen once. The sample comprised PBMCs. These receptors all come from a woman aged 40 to 49 in good health. Some clones in this sample may be carry-over from other donors' samples. The CDR3 runs from the conserved cysteine through the conserved F or W. Fields, in order: J gene, D gene, V gene, CDR3 length, clone size, CDR3 protein, CDR3 DNA. The D gene is left open where the match is weak. Size is omitted from some rows. Given values are once, few, many or a class for expanded clones.

j_gene: TRBJ2-7
d_gene: .
v_gene: TRBV5-4
len: 14
abundance: .
CDR3aa: CASSLRERTYEQYF
CDR3nt: TGTGCCAGCAGCTTGAGGGAGAGAACCTACGAGCAGTACTTC

j_gene: TRBJ1-1
d_gene: TRBD1
v_gene: TRBV28
len: 14
abundance: .
CDR3aa: CASSTGGMNTEAFF
CDR3nt: TGTGCCAGCAGTACAGGGGGCATGAACACTGAAGCTTTCTTT

j_gene: TRBJ2-3
d_gene: TRBD1
v_gene: TRBV28
len: 16
abundance: .
CDR3aa: CASSLARGQLADTQYF
CDR3nt: TGTGCCAGCAGTTTGGCCAGGGGGCAGTTGGCGGATACGCAGTATTTT

j_gene: TRBJ2-1
d_gene: TRBD2
v_gene: TRBV10-3
len: 16
abundance: .
CDR3aa: CAISESLAGEGDEQFF
CDR3nt: TGTGCCATCAGTGAGTCGCTAGCGGGAGAGGGTGATGAGCAGTTCTTC

j_gene: TRBJ1-5
d_gene: TRBD1
v_gene: TRBV10-3
len: 15
abundance: .
CDR3aa: CAISERQGAEQPQHF
CDR3nt: TGTGCCATCAGTGAAAGACAGGGGGCGGAACAGCCCCAGCATTTT

j_gene: TRBJ2-3
d_gene: .
v_gene: TRBV7-9
len: 13
abundance: .
CDR3aa: CASSLDVTDTQYF
CDR3nt: TGTGCCAGCAGCTTAGATGTTACAGATACGCAGTATTTT

j_gene: TRBJ1-5
d_gene: TRBD1
v_gene: TRBV15
len: 14
abundance: once
CDR3aa: CATSRTGGRQPQHF
CDR3nt: TGTGCCACCAGCAGAACAGGGGGCCGGCAGCCCCAGCATTTT

j_gene: TRBJ1-1
d_gene: .
v_gene: TRBV28
len: 13
abundance: .
CDR3aa: CASRIGGGTEAFF
CDR3nt: TGTGCCAGCAGAATAGGTGGGGGCACTGAAGCTTTCTTT

j_gene: TRBJ2-7
d_gene: .
v_gene: TRBV5-4
len: 14
abundance: .
CDR3aa: CASSLGGPGDEQYF
CDR3nt: TGTGCCAGCAGCTTGGGGGGGCCGGGGGACGAGCAGTACTTC

j_gene: TRBJ2-3
d_gene: TRBD2
v_gene: TRBV14
len: 13
abundance: many
CDR3aa: CASQRERTDTQYF
CDR3nt: TGTGCCAGCCAGCGGGAGAGGACAGATACGCAGTATTTT

j_gene: TRBJ1-3
d_gene: .
v_gene: TRBV5-1
len: 13
abundance: .
CDR3aa: CASSRQSGNTIYF
CDR3nt: TGCGCCAGCAGCCGACAGTCTGGAAACACCATATATTTT

j_gene: TRBJ2-1
d_gene: .
v_gene: TRBV28
len: 13
abundance: once
CDR3aa: CASSLLDPQVQFF
CDR3nt: TGTGCCAGCAGTCTGCTTGATCCGCAGGTACAGTTCTTC

j_gene: TRBJ2-7
d_gene: .
v_gene: TRBV6-5
len: 13
abundance: .
CDR3aa: CASSYSSSDPLAF
CDR3nt: TGTGCCAGCAGTTACTCATCGTCGGACCCGCTTGCGTTC

j_gene: TRBJ2-3
d_gene: .
v_gene: TRBV7-9
len: 15
abundance: .
CDR3aa: CASSSGWDVTDTQYF
CDR3nt: TGTGCCAGCAGCTCAGGGTGGGACGTCACAGATACGCAGTATTTT

j_gene: TRBJ2-1
d_gene: TRBD2
v_gene: TRBV27
len: 17
abundance: .
CDR3aa: CASSLPRLAGGFNEQFF
CDR3nt: TGTGCCAGCAGTTTACCGCGACTAGCGGGAGGATTCAATGAGCAGTTCTTC

j_gene: TRBJ2-2
d_gene: .
v_gene: TRBV5-1
len: 14
abundance: .
CDR3aa: CASRPRPGTGELFF
CDR3nt: TGCGCCAGCAGACCCCGACCTGGGACCGGGGAGCTGTTTTTT

j_gene: TRBJ2-2
d_gene: .
v_gene: TRBV19
len: 16
abundance: .
CDR3aa: CASSMLPGPITGELFF
CDR3nt: TGTGCCAGTAGTATGCTCCCGGGACCAATTACCGGGGAGCTGTTTTTT

j_gene: TRBJ2-3
d_gene: .
v_gene: TRBV5-1
len: 14
abundance: .
CDR3aa: CASSLGTDTDTQYF
CDR3nt: TGCGCCAGCAGCTTGGGGACAGACACAGATACGCAGTATTTT

j_gene: TRBJ1-5
d_gene: TRBD1
v_gene: TRBV28
len: 14
abundance: .
CDR3aa: CASSWTGLDQPQHF
CDR3nt: TGTGCCAGCAGTTGGACAGGGCTGGATCAGCCCCAGCATTTT

j_gene: TRBJ1-2
d_gene: TRBD1
v_gene: TRBV7-2
len: 15
abundance: .
CDR3aa: CASSLSTGGVYGYTF
CDR3nt: TGTGCCAGCAGCTTAAGCACAGGGGGGGTCTATGGCTACACCTTC

j_gene: TRBJ2-1
d_gene: TRBD2
v_gene: TRBV25-1
len: 14
abundance: once
CDR3aa: CASSEPVAGDEQFF
CDR3nt: TGTGCCAGCAGTGAACCCGTAGCGGGCGATGAGCAGTTCTTC

j_gene: TRBJ2-5
d_gene: .
v_gene: TRBV28
len: 15
abundance: .
CDR3aa: CASSSINRQIETQYF
CDR3nt: TGTGCCAGCAGTTCCATCAATCGACAGATAGAGACCCAGTACTTC

j_gene: TRBJ2-7
d_gene: TRBD1
v_gene: TRBV10-2
len: 14
abundance: .
CDR3aa: CASRWGQGAYEQYF
CDR3nt: TGCGCCAGCCGATGGGGACAGGGGGCCTACGAGCAGTACTTC

j_gene: TRBJ1-1
d_gene: TRBD1
v_gene: TRBV2
len: 16
abundance: .
CDR3aa: CASRARWTGANTEAFF
CDR3nt: TGTGCCAGCAGAGCACGCTGGACAGGGGCGAACACTGAAGCTTTCTTT

j_gene: TRBJ2-2
d_gene: .
v_gene: TRBV7-9
len: 14
abundance: once
CDR3aa: CASSLGRNTGELFF
CDR3nt: TGTGCCAGCAGCTTAGGACGGAACACCGGGGAGCTGTTTTTT

j_gene: TRBJ2-5
d_gene: TRBD1
v_gene: TRBV5-6
len: 16
abundance: .
CDR3aa: CASSLGGTGGGETQYF
CDR3nt: TGTGCCAGCAGCTTAGGTGGGACAGGGGGCGGAGAGACCCAGTACTTC

j_gene: TRBJ2-7
d_gene: .
v_gene: TRBV7-9
len: 15
abundance: .
CDR3aa: CASSSDYKSSYEQYF
CDR3nt: TGTGCCAGCAGCTCAGACTACAAGAGCTCCTACGAGCAGTACTTC

j_gene: TRBJ1-2
d_gene: TRBD1
v_gene: TRBV25-1
len: 12
abundance: few
CDR3aa: CASRTGEIGYTF
CDR3nt: TGTGCCAGCAGGACAGGGGAAATTGGCTACACCTTC

j_gene: TRBJ2-7
d_gene: .
v_gene: TRBV5-1
len: 16
abundance: .
CDR3aa: CASSGQPGTPSYEQYF
CDR3nt: TGCGCCAGCAGCGGACAGCCAGGGACACCCTCCTACGAGCAGTACTTC

j_gene: TRBJ2-7
d_gene: .
v_gene: TRBV14
len: 14
abundance: .
CDR3aa: CASSQLATTYEQYF
CDR3nt: TGTGCCAGCAGCCAGCTAGCGACTACCTACGAGCAGTACTTC

j_gene: TRBJ2-3
d_gene: .
v_gene: TRBV5-5
len: 16
abundance: .
CDR3aa: CASSLEARASTDTQYF
CDR3nt: TGTGCCAGCAGCTTGGAGGCCAGGGCCAGCACAGATACGCAGTATTTT

j_gene: TRBJ2-7
d_gene: TRBD2
v_gene: TRBV2
len: 15
abundance: .
CDR3aa: CASKVAGGISYEQYF
CDR3nt: TGTGCCAGCAAGGTAGCGGGAGGCATCTCCTACGAGCAGTACTTC

j_gene: TRBJ1-1
d_gene: .
v_gene: TRBV2
len: 16
abundance: .
CDR3aa: CASSVGRGFMNTEAFF
CDR3nt: TGTGCCAGCAGTGTGGGCAGGGGATTTATGAACACTGAAGCTTTCTTT

j_gene: TRBJ2-5
d_gene: .
v_gene: TRBV11-2
len: 14
abundance: .
CDR3aa: CASTSIGGSETQYF
CDR3nt: TGTGCCAGCACTTCGATAGGGGGTTCGGAGACCCAGTACTTC

j_gene: TRBJ2-3
d_gene: TRBD2
v_gene: TRBV28
len: 15
abundance: .
CDR3aa: CASSWGSGRTDTQYF
CDR3nt: TGTGCCAGCAGTTGGGGTAGCGGGCGCACAGATACGCAGTATTTT

j_gene: TRBJ1-2
d_gene: .
v_gene: TRBV14
len: 15
abundance: .
CDR3aa: CASSQVEVPSGGYTF
CDR3nt: TGTGCCAGCAGCCAAGTAGAAGTCCCTTCTGGGGGCTACACCTTC

j_gene: TRBJ1-5
d_gene: .
v_gene: TRBV7-8
len: 12
abundance: .
CDR3aa: CASSLIGQPQHF
CDR3nt: TGTGCCAGCAGCTTAATCGGTCAGCCCCAGCATTTT

j_gene: TRBJ2-5
d_gene: .
v_gene: TRBV14
len: 13
abundance: .
CDR3aa: CASSQVPRETQYF
CDR3nt: TGTGCCAGCAGCCAAGTTCCTCGAGAGACCCAGTACTTC

j_gene: TRBJ1-1
d_gene: .
v_gene: TRBV5-6
len: 11
abundance: .
CDR3aa: CASSRQGEAFF
CDR3nt: TGTGCCAGCAGCCGTCAGGGTGAAGCTTTCTTT

j_gene: TRBJ2-7
d_gene: .
v_gene: TRBV28
len: 17
abundance: .
CDR3aa: CASSPLGTAGPNSEQYF
CDR3nt: TGTGCCAGCAGTCCCCTGGGGACAGCGGGCCCCAACTCCGAGCAGTACTTC

j_gene: TRBJ1-2
d_gene: .
v_gene: TRBV2
len: 13
abundance: .
CDR3aa: CASSGPGRDGYTF
CDR3nt: TGTGCCAGCAGTGGCCCGGGGAGGGATGGCTACACCTTC

j_gene: TRBJ1-4
d_gene: TRBD1
v_gene: TRBV28
len: 15
abundance: .
CDR3aa: CASSLWRGRNEKLFF
CDR3nt: TGTGCCAGCAGTTTATGGAGGGGGCGAAATGAAAAACTGTTTTTT

j_gene: TRBJ2-4
d_gene: TRBD2
v_gene: TRBV5-1
len: 16
abundance: .
CDR3aa: CASSLGLAGVDDIQYF
CDR3nt: TGCGCCAGCAGCTTGGGACTAGCGGGAGTTGATGACATTCAGTACTTC

j_gene: TRBJ1-4
d_gene: .
v_gene: TRBV2
len: 14
abundance: .
CDR3aa: CASRFSTTNEKLFF
CDR3nt: TGTGCCAGCCGGTTTAGTACAACTAATGAAAAACTGTTTTTT

j_gene: TRBJ2-7
d_gene: .
v_gene: TRBV10-1
len: 12
abundance: .
CDR3aa: CASRGIQDEQYF
CDR3nt: TGCGCCAGCAGAGGGATCCAAGACGAGCAGTACTTC

j_gene: TRBJ2-5
d_gene: .
v_gene: TRBV10-1
len: 14
abundance: .
CDR3aa: CASKPWRKKETQYF
CDR3nt: TGCGCCAGCAAACCGTGGAGGAAAAAAGAGACCCAGTACTTC

j_gene: TRBJ2-4
d_gene: TRBD2
v_gene: TRBV15
len: 17
abundance: once
CDR3aa: CATSTDVGGGAKNIQYF
CDR3nt: TGTGCCACCAGCACGGATGTAGGCGGGGGGGCCAAAAACATTCAGTACTTC

j_gene: TRBJ1-1
d_gene: .
v_gene: TRBV5-1
len: 12
abundance: .
CDR3aa: CASSRGTTEAFF
CDR3nt: TGCGCCAGCAGCCGAGGGACGACTGAAGCTTTCTTT

j_gene: TRBJ2-5
d_gene: TRBD2
v_gene: TRBV7-2
len: 14
abundance: .
CDR3aa: CASSLRAGGWEQYF
CDR3nt: TGTGCCAGCAGCTTGAGAGCGGGAGGATGGGAGCAGTACTTC

j_gene: TRBJ2-7
d_gene: TRBD1
v_gene: TRBV30
len: 13
abundance: .
CDR3aa: CAWSEGQSYEQYF
CDR3nt: TGTGCCTGGAGTGAGGGACAGTCCTACGAGCAGTACTTC

j_gene: TRBJ2-7
d_gene: .
v_gene: TRBV5-6
len: 14
abundance: .
CDR3aa: CASSRGYMGYEQYF
CDR3nt: TGTGCCAGCAGCCGGGGATATATGGGTTACGAGCAGTACTTC

j_gene: TRBJ2-3
d_gene: TRBD2
v_gene: TRBV23-1
len: 21
abundance: .
CDR3aa: CASSQRPTLAGGLTRTDTQYF
CDR3nt: TGCGCCAGCAGTCAAAGGCCCACTCTAGCGGGAGGGCTCACACGCACAGATACGCAGTATTTT

j_gene: TRBJ2-2
d_gene: .
v_gene: TRBV27
len: 15
abundance: .
CDR3aa: CASSLSGEWYGELFF
CDR3nt: TGTGCCAGCAGTTTATCGGGGGAGTGGTACGGGGAGCTGTTTTTT

j_gene: TRBJ2-7
d_gene: .
v_gene: TRBV4-3
len: 14
abundance: .
CDR3aa: CASSQEYDSYEQYF
CDR3nt: TGCGCCAGCAGCCAAGAGTACGACTCCTACGAGCAGTACTTC

j_gene: TRBJ1-6
d_gene: .
v_gene: TRBV28
len: 14
abundance: .
CDR3aa: CASSLEDHSSPLHF
CDR3nt: TGTGCCAGCAGTTTGGAGGATCATAGTTCACCCCTCCACTTT

j_gene: TRBJ2-1
d_gene: .
v_gene: TRBV5-4
len: 15
abundance: .
CDR3aa: CASSRNVGSPHGQFF
CDR3nt: TGTGCCAGCAGCCGGAATGTTGGGAGTCCCCATGGGCAGTTCTTC